Here is one T cell receptor (beta chain) with its context. The CDR3 consists of 14 residues. From germline, CDR1 is LGHDT and CDR2 YNNKEL (reference sequence). The V and J ends lost 0 bases and 9 bases respectively, with 11 bases between them. Sequenced by immunoSEQ multiplex PCR; TCRdb stores in-frame clones only, minus some. The sample lists around 200,000 clones, around nine tenths seen once, with 12% in the top ten. The data originate from a study of blood T cell repertoires in COVID-19. The clonotype comes from a woman aged 18 to 35 who had recovered from COVID-19. J is TRBJ2-2 and V is TRBV3-1 (or the pseudogene TRBV3-2); D might be TRBD1 (6 bases). Specimen: peripheral blood. The DNA for the CDR3 is TGTGCCAGCAGCCAAGATCCCAGGGGCCGGGAGCTGTTTTTT. Its translation is CASSQDPRGRELFF.